The T cell receptor (beta chain) described here comes from a study of blood T cell repertoires in COVID-19 (TCRdb year 2020). In the study overall: Collaborator samples came from the United States, Italy and Spain and covered acute and convalescent phases of COVID-19. The material from the prospective study consisted of cDNA or gDNA derived from T cells, B-cell-depleted T cells, or PBMCs. The dataset comprised deeply sampled blood TCRbeta repertoires from subjects exposed to, actively infected with, or recovered from COVID-19. A freely available public database, intended as a resource for researchers studying the immune response to SARS-CoV-2, is where the repertoires were released. The samples were drawn from two sources: the first 160 participants of the ongoing ImmuneRACE study, and 1,200 or so subjects contributed by 6 global collaborators. The sample metadata nearly always contained a de-identified subject ID, COVID-19 status, age in years and sex. Where available, HLA class I and class II types were taken from metadata supplied by the sample provider and were not determined by assay-based typing. The paper as a whole reports these results and caveats: Clinical and demographic metadata were provided uncurated, with the amount varying by source and participant.

A word on this clone: The antigen it binds to is not known. No base quality values were provided; no much bigger clone lies one nucleotide off.

CDR1 is given as SQVTM and CDR2 as ANQGSEA, both from the germline V gene. Compared with germline, V lacks 7 bases and J lacks 0 bases; bases without a gene match: 5. The CDR3 goes from the cysteine to the phenylalanine over 13 residues. Only the CDR3 region is kept as DNA, spanning 39 bases read in frame from base 1. TCRbeta CDR3 regions were amplified from genomic DNA by means of the immunoSEQ Assay, a bias-controlled multiplex PCR. As for the original processing: The number of nucleated cells in each sample was estimated by amplification of reference gene primers within the assay. To quantify the absolute abundance of each unique TCRbeta CDR3 rearrangement, sequence reads were collapsed and filtered. For each sample, productive Simpson clonality was calculated by taking the square root of Simpson's diversity index across productive rearrangements. Not all clones reach the TCRdb copy of this immuneACCESS table, which keeps in-frame sequences only. Checked studies attribute under half of the gap to unresolved V genes and leave the rest unexplained. V, J and clone size derive from that table, while D and trimming were established from the DNA sequence. The sample has roughly 250,000 clones on record, 75% to 95% of them singletons. In total, the top ten clones hold 1.5% to 2% of the sample.

Participants in the prospective study were aged about 18 to 100 years, lived in 20 to 25 United States geographic areas, and enrolled through a virtual design. To assign participants to cohorts, the prospective study relied on clinical history that participants themselves reported in a screening survey and a study questionnaire. For ImmuneRACE Cohort 3, a participant was defined as recovered based on two consecutive negative NP/OP PCR tests, clearance by a healthcare professional, or resolution of symptoms. Mobile phlebotomists in the prospective study collected whole blood, serum and a nasopharyngeal or oropharyngeal swab from every participant. Over a roughly 2-month period, participants in the prospective study had the option of providing additional blood draws and questionnaires. Prospective study blood samples were shipped either frozen or at room temperature before DNA extraction.

The sample was PBMCs or T cells enriched from blood (not recorded which). This chain joins TRBV29-1 to TRBJ1-1; the junction holds 7 bases that match TRBD1. The receptor was derived from a woman under 30 who had recovered from COVID-19. The nucleotides are TGCAGCGCCCAGACAGGGATGAACACTGAAGCTTTCTTT. This gives the protein CSAQTGMNTEAFF.